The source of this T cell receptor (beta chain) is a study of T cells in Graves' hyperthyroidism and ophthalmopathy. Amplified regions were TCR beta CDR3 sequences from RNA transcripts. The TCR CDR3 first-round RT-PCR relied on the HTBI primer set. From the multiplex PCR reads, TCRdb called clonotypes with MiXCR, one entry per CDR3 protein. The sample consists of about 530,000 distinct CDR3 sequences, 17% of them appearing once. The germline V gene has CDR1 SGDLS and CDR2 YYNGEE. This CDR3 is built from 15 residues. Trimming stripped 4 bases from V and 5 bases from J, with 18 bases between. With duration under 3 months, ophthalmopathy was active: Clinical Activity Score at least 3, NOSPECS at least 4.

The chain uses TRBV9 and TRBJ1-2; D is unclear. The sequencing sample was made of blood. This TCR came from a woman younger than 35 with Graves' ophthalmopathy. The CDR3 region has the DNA TGTGCCAGCAGCCCGGGAGACATAGTAGGATATGGCTACACCTTC. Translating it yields CASSPGDIVGYGYTF. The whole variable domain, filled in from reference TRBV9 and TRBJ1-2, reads DSGVTQTPKHLITATGQRVTLRCSPRSGDLSVYWYQQSLDQGLQFLIQYYNGEERAKGNILERFSAQQFPDLHSELNLSSLELGDSALYFCASSPGDIVGYGYTFGSGTRLTVV.